This T cell receptor beta chain is from a study of blood T cell repertoires in COVID-19. About the research overall: Samples taken during acute and convalescent COVID-19 were collected in the United States, Italy and Spain.

There are 14 residues in the CDR3. Germline V gene data show CDR1 as GTSNPN and CDR2 as SVGIG (reference sequence). V gave up 1 base and J gave up 2 bases, with 10 bases separating them. Clones were read by immunoSEQ multiplex PCR, and TCRdb kept only the in-frame ones, dropping some. The sample includes about 480,000 clones, around nine tenths of them seen just once. In assigning cohorts, the study relied on participant-reported clinical history. Sequenced: PBMCs or T cells enriched from blood (not recorded which). This rearrangement joins TRBV30 to TRBJ2-3, with unresolved D. This clonotype originated in a woman between 35 and 50 years old who had recovered from COVID-19. The CDR3 DNA sequence: TGTGCCTGGAGTGGAGGAGCTATCACAGATACGCAGTATTTT. It yields the protein CAWSGGAITDTQYF. Using reference TRBV30 and TRBJ2-3 for the parts outside the CDR3, the full variable domain is SQTIHQWPATLVQPVGSPLSLECTVEGTSNPNLYWYRQAAGRGLQLLFYSVGIGQISSEVPQNLSASRPQDRQFILSSKKLLLSDSGFYLCAWSGGAITDTQYFGPGTRLTVL.